This TCR beta chain was obtained from a study of T cells after somatic rescue of genetic block. This clone was seen only a few times. CDR3 length equals 11 residues. The V gene's germline CDR1 is MNHNS and CDR2 SASEGT. The V gene lost 9 bases and the J gene lost 1 base, with 6 bases spanning the gap. Data came from immunoSEQ multiplex PCR; TCRdb stores just in-frame clones and leaves some out. The profile shows roughly 92,000 clones, about nine tenths of them singletons. The V gene is TRBV6-1, the J gene TRBJ1-1; no clear D. This TCR derives from a woman aged 18-35 years. The sequenced sample was peripheral blood mononuclear cells (PBMCs). The CDR3 loop reads CASAKNTEAFF. The CDR3 region has the DNA TGTGCCAGTGCTAAGAACACTGAAGCTTTCTTT.